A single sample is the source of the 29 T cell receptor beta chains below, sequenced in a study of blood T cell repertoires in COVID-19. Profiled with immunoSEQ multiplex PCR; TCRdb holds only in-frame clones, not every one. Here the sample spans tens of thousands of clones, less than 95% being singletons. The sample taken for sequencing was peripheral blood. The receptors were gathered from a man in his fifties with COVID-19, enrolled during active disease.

CDR3 amino acids: CASSQTGGKGEQYF. In DNA, the CDR3 is TGTGCCAGCAGCCAAACAGGGGGCAAGGGCGAGCAGTACTTC. The chain is built from TRBV7-6 and TRBJ2-7; 9 bases line up with TRBD1. The trim removed 5 bases at V and 6 bases at J, leaving 8 bases unmatched. The length of the CDR3 is 14 residues. Germline CDR1 reads SGHVS; CDR2 reads FNYEAQ.

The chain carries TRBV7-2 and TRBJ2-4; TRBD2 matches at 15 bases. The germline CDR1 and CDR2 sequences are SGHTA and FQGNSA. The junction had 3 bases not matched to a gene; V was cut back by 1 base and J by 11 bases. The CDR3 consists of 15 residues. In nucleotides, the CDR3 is TGTGCCAGCAGCTTAGTAGGACTAGCGGGAGGGGTTCAGTACTTC. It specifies CASSLVGLAGGVQYF.

CDR3: CASSAQGPVGAFF. CDR3 DNA: TGTGCCAGCAGTGCCCAGGGGCCGGTAGGAGCTTTCTTT. This chain connects TRBV2 to TRBJ1-1, with D perhaps matching TRBD1 (6 bases). V was shortened by 4 bases and J by 10 bases, with 16 bases between the two germline ends. CDR3 length equals 13 residues. Germline CDR1 and CDR2: SNHLY and FYNNEI.

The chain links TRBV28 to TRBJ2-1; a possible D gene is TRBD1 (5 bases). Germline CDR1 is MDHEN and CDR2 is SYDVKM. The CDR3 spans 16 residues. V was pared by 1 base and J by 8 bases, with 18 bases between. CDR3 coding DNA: TGTGCCAGCAGTTTATCGCACCGAAGACGCAGGGATGAGCAGTTCTTC. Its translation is CASSLSHRRRRDEQFF.

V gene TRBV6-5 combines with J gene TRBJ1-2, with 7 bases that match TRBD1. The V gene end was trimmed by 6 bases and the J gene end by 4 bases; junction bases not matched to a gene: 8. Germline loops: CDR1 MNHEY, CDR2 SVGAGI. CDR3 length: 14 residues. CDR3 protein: CASRNRQGGYGYTF. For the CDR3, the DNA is TGTGCCAGCAGGAACAGACAGGGAGGCTATGGCTACACCTTC.

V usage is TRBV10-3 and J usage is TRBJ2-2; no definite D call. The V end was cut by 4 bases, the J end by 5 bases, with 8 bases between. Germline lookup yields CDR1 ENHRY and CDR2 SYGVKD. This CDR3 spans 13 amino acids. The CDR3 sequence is CAISASLTGELFF. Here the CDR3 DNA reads TGTGCCATCAGTGCGTCTCTGACCGGGGAGCTGTTTTTT.

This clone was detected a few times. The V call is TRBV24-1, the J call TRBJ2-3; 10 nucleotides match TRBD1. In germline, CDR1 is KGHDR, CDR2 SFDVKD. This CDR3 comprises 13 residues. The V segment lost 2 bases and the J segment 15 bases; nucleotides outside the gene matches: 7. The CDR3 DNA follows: TGTGCCACCAGTGATTATCCGGGACAGGGGTTATATTTT. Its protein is CATSDYPGQGLYF.

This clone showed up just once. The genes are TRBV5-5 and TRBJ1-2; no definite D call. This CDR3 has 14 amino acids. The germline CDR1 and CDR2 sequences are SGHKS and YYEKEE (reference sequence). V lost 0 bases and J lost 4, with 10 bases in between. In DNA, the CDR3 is TGTGCCAGCAGCTTGGTTTCACAGACCTATGGCTACACCTTC. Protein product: CASSLVSQTYGYTF. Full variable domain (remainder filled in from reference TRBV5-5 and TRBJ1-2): DAGVTQSPTHLIKTRGQQVTLRCSPISGHKSVSWYQQVLGQGPQFIFQYYEKEERGRGNFPDRFSARQFPNYSSELNVNALLLGDSALYLCASSLVSQTYGYTFGSGTRLTVV.

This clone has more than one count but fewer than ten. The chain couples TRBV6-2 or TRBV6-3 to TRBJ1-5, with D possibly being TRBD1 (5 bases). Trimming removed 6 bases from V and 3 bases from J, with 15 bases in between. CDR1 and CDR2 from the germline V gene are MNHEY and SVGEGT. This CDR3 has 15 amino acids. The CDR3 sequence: CASSLSGGDNQPQHF. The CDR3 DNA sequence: TGTGCCAGCAGCCTCTCGGGAGGGGACAATCAGCCCCAGCATTTT.

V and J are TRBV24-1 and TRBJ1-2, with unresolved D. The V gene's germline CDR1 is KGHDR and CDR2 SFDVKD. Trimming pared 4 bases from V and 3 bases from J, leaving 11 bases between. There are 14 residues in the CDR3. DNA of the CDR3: TGTGCCACCAGTGAGGCAGACTTCGACTATGGCTACACCTTC. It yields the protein CATSEADFDYGYTF.

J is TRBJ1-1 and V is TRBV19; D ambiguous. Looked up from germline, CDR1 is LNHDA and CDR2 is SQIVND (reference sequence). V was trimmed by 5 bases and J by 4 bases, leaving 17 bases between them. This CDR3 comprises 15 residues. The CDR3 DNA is TGTGCCAGTAGTGATACTCAGTGGTGGAGCACTGAAGCTTTCTTT. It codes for CASSDTQWWSTEAFF.

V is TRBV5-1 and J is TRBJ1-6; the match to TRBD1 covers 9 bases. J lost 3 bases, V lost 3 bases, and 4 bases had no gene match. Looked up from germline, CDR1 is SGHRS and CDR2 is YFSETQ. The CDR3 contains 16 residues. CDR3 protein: CASSSQGAGYNSPLHF. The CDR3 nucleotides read TGCGCCAGCAGCTCACAGGGGGCCGGCTATAATTCACCCCTCCACTTT.

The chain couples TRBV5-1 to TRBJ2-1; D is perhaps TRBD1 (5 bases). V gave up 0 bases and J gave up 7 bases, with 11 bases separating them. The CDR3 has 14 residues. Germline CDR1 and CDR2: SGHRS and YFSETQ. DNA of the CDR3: TGCGCCAGCAGCTTGGGACCACCAGGGAATGAGCAGTTCTTC. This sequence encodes CASSLGPPGNEQFF.

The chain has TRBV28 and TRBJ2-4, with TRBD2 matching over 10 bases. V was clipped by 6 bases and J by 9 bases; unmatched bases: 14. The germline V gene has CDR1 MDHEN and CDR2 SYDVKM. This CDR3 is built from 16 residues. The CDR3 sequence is CASSSGASGSVGIQYF. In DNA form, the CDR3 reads TGTGCCAGCAGCTCTGGGGCTAGCGGGAGTGTGGGCATTCAGTACTTC. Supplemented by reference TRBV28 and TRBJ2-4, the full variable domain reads DVKVTQSSRYLVKRTGEKVFLECVQDMDHENMFWYRQDPGLGLRLIYFSYDVKMKEKGDIPEGYSVSREKKERFSLILESASTNQTSMYLCASSSGASGSVGIQYFGAGTRLSVL.

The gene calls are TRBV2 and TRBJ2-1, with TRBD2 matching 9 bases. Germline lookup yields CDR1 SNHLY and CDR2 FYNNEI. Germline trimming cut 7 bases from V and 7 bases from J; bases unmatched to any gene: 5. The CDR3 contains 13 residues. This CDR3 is CASTRTSDNEQFF. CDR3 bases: TGTGCCAGCACCAGGACTAGCGATAATGAGCAGTTCTTC.

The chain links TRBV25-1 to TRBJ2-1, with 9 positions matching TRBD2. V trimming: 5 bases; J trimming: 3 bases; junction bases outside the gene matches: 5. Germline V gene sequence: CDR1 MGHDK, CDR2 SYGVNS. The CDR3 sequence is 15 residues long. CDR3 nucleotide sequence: TGTGCCAGCAGTCGTCGGACTAGCGACTACAATGAGCAGTTCTTC. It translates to CASSRRTSDYNEQFF.

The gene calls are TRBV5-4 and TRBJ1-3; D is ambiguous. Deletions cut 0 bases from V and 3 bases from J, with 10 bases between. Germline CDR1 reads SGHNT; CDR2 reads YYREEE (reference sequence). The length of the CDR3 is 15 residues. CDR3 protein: CASSLGWGDGNTIYF. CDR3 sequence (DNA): TGTGCCAGCAGCTTGGGATGGGGAGATGGAAACACCATATATTTT.

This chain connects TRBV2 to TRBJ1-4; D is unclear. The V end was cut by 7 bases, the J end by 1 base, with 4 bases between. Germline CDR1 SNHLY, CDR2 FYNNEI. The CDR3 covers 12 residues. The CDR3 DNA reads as TGTGCCAGCACTCGAACTAATGAAAAACTGTTTTTT. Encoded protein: CASTRTNEKLFF.

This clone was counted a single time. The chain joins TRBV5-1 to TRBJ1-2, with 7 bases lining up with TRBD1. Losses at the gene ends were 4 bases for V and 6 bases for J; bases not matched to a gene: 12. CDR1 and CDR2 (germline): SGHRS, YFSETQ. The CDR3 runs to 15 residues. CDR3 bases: TGCGCCAGCAGCAGCACAGGGGCTGAACAGAATGGCTACACCTTC. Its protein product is CASSSTGAEQNGYTF.

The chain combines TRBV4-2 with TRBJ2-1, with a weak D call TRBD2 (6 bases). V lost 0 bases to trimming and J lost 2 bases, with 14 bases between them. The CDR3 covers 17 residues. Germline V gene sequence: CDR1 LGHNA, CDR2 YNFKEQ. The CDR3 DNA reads TGTGCCAGCAGCCAAGAGGGGTCGGGAGAACCCTACAATGAGCAGTTCTTC. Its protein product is CASSQEGSGEPYNEQFF.

The CDR3 sequence is CASSAHTGSNVGGYTF. Written as DNA, the CDR3 is TGTGCCAGCAGCGCTCATACAGGGTCTAACGTCGGTGGCTACACCTTC. V is TRBV9 and J is TRBJ1-2, with D perhaps TRBD1 (6 bases). The CDR3 totals 16 residues. Per the germline V gene, CDR1 is SGDLS and CDR2 is YYNGEE. Trimming removed 3 bases from V and 7 bases from J, with 22 bases in between.

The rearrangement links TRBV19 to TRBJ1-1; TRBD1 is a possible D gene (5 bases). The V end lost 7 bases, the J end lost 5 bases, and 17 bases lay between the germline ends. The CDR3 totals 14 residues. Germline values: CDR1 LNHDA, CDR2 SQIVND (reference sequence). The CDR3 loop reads CASIAGNRRTEAFF. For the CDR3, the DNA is TGTGCCAGTATAGCAGGGAATCGGCGGACTGAAGCTTTCTTT.

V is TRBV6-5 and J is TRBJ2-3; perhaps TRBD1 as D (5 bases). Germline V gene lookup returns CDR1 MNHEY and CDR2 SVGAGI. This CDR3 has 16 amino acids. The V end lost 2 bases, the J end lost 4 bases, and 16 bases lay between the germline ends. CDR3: CASSYDWGSRSDTQYF. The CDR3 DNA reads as TGTGCCAGCAGTTACGATTGGGGCTCTAGGTCAGATACGCAGTATTTT.

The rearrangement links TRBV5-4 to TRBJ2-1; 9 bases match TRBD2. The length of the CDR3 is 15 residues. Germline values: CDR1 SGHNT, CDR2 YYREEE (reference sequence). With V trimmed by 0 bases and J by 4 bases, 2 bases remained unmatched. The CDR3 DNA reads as TGTGCCAGCAGCTTGGAACTAGCGGGTTACAATGAGCAGTTCTTC. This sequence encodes CASSLELAGYNEQFF.

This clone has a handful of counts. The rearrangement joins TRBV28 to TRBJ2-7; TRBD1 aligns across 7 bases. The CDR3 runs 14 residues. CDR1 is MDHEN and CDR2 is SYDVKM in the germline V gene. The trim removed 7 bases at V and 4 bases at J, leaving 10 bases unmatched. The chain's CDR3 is CASKTYRGVYEQYF. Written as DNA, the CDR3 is TGTGCCAGCAAGACCTACAGGGGAGTATACGAGCAGTACTTC.

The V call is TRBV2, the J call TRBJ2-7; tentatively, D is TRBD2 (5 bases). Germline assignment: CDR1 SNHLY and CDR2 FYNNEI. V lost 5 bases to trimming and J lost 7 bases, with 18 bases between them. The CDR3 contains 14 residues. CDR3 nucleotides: TGTGCCAGCAGTCCTGAGAACGGCGGGTATGAGCAGTACTTC. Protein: CASSPENGGYEQYF.

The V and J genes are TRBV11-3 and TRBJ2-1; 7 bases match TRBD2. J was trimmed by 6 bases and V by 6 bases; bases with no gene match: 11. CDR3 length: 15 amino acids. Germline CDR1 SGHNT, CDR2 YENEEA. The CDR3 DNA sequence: TGTGCCAGCAGTGTCAGGGAGGGCCGAGGCAATGAGCAGTTCTTC. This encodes CASSVREGRGNEQFF.

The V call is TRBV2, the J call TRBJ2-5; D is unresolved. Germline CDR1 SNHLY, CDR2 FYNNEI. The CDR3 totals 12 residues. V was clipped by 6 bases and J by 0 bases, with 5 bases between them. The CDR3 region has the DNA TGTGCCAGCAGGCCAGACCAAGAGACCCAGTACTTC. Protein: CASRPDQETQYF.

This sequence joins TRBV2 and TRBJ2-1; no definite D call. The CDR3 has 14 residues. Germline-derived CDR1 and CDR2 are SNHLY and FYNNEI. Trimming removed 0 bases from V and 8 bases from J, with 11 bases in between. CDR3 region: CASSEAARSDEQFF. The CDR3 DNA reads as TGTGCCAGCAGTGAAGCCGCGCGGAGCGATGAGCAGTTCTTC.